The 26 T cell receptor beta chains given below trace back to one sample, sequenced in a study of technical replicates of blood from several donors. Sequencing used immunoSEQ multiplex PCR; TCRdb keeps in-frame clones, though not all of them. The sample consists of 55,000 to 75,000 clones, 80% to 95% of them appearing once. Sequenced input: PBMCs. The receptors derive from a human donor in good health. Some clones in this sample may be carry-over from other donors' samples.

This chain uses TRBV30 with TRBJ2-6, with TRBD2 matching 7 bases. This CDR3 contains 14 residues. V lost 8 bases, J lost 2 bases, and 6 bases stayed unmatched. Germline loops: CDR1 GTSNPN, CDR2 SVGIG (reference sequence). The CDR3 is CAQSRGAGANVLTF. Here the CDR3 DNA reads TGTGCCCAGAGCCGGGGGGCTGGGGCCAACGTCCTGACTTTC.

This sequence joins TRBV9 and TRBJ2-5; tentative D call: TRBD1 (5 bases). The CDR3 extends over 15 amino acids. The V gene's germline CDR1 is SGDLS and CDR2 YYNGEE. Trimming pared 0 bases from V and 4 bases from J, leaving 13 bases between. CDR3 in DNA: TGTGCCAGCAGCGTAGAGGGCAGGGAAAGAGAGACCCAGTACTTC. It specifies CASSVEGRERETQYF.

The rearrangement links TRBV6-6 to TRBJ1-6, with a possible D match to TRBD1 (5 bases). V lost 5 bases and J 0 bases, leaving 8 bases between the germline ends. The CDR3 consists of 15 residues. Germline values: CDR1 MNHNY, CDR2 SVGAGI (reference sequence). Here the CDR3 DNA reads TGTGCCAGCAGTGACGGACACTCCTATAATTCACCCCTCCACTTT. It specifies CASSDGHSYNSPLHF.

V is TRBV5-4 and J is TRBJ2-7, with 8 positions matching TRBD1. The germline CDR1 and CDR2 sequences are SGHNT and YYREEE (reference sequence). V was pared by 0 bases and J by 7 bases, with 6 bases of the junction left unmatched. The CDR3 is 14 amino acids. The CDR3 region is CASSLEGQGREQYF. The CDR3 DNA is TGTGCCAGCAGCTTGGAAGGACAGGGCAGGGAGCAGTACTTC.

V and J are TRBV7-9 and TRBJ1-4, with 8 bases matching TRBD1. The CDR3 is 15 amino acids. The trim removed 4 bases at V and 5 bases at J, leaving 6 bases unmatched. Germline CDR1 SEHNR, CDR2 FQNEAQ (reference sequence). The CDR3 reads CASSWGDRPNEKLFF. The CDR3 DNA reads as TGTGCCAGCAGCTGGGGGGACAGGCCCAATGAAAAACTGTTTTTT.

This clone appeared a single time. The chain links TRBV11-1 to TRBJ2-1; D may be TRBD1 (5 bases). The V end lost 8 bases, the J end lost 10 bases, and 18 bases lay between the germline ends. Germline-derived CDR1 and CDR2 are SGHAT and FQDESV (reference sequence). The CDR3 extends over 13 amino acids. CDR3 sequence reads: CASGQTGRPEQFF. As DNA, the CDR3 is TGTGCCAGCGGCCAAACAGGCCGACCCGAGCAGTTCTTC.

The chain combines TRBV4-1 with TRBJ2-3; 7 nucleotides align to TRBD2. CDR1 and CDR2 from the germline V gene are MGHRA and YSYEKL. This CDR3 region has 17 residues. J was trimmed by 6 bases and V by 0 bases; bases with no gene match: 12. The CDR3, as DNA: TGCGCCAGCAGCCAAGATTTAGCAGGCCTCGGGGGGGATACGCAGTATTTT. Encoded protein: CASSQDLAGLGGDTQYF.

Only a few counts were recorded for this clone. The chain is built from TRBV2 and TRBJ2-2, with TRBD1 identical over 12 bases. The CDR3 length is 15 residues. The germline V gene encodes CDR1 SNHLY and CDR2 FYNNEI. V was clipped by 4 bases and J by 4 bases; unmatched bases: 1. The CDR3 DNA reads TGTGCCAGCAGTGGGGGACAGGGGGCCACCGGGGAGCTGTTTTTT. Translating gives CASSGGQGATGELFF. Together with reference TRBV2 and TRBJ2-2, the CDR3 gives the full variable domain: EPEVTQTPSHQVTQMGQEVILRCVPISNHLYFYWYRQILGQKVEFLVSFYNNEISEKSEIFDDQFSVERPDGSNFTLKIRSTKLEDSAMYFCASSGGQGATGELFFGEGSRLTVL.

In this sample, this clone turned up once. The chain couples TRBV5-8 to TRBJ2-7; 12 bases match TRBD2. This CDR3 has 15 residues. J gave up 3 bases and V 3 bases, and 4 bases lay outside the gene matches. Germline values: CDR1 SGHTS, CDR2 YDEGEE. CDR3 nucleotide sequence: TGTGCCAGCAGCTCCAGGACTAGCGGGGTCTACGAGCAGTACTTC. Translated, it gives CASSSRTSGVYEQYF.

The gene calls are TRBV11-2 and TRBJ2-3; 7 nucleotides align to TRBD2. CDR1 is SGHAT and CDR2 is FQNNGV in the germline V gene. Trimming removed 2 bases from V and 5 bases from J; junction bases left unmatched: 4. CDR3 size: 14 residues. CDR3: CASSLISGGDTQYF. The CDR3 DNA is TGTGCCAGCAGCTTAATCTCGGGGGGAGATACGCAGTATTTT.

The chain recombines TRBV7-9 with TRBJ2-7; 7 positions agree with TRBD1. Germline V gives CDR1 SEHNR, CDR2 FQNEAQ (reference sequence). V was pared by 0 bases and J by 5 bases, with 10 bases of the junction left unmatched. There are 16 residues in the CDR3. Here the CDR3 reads CASSLADREESDEQYF. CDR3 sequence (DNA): TGTGCCAGCAGCTTAGCCGACAGGGAAGAGTCAGACGAGCAGTACTTC. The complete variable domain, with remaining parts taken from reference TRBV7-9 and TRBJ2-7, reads DTGVSQNPRHKITKRGQNVTFRCDPISEHNRLYWYRQTLGQGPEFLTYFQNEAQLEKSRLLSDRFSAERPKGSFSTLEIQRTEQGDSAMYLCASSLADREESDEQYFGPGTRLTVT.

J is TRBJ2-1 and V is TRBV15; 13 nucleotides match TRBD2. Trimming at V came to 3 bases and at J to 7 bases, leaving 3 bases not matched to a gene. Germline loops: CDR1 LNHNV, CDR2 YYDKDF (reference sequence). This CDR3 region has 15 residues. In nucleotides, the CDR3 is TGTGCCACCAGCAGGACTAGCGGGGGGAGTAATGAGCAGTTCTTC. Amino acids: CATSRTSGGSNEQFF.

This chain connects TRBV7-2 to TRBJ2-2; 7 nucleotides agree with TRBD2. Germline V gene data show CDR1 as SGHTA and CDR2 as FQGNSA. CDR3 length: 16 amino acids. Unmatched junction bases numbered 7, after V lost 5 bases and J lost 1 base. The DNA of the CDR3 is TGTGCCAGCAGCACCCTCGGGGGGAGGAACACCGGGGAGCTGTTTTTT. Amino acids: CASSTLGGRNTGELFF.

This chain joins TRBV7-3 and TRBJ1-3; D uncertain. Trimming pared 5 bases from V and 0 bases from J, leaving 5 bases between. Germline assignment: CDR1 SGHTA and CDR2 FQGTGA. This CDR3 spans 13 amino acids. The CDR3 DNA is TGTGCCAGCAGCCCAAACTCTGGAAACACCATATATTTT. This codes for CASSPNSGNTIYF.

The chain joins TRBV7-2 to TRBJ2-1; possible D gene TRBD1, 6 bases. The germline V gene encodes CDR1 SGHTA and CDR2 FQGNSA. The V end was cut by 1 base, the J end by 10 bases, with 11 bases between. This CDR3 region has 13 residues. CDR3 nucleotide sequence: TGTGCCAGCAGCTTAGGGGGGCCGCGAGAGCAGTTCTTC. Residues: CASSLGGPREQFF.

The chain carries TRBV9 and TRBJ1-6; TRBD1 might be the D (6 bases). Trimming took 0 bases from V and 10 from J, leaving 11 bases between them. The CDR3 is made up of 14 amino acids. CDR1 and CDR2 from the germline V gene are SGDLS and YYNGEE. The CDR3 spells CASSVAQGGSPLHF. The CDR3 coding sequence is TGTGCCAGCAGCGTAGCACAGGGTGGGTCACCCCTCCACTTT.

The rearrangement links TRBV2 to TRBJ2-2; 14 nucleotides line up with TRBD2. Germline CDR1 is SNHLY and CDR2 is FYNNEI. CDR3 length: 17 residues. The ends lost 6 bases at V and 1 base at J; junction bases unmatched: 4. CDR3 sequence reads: CASRGLAGARNTGELFF. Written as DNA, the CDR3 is TGTGCCAGCAGGGGACTAGCGGGAGCTAGGAACACCGGGGAGCTGTTTTTT.

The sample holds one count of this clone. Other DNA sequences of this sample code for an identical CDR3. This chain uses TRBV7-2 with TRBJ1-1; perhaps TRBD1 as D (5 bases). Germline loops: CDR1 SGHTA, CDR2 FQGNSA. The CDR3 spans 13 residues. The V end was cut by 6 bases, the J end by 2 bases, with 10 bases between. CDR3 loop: CASRSQGNTEAFF. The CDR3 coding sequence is TGTGCCAGCAGGAGCCAGGGAAACACTGAAGCTTTCTTT.

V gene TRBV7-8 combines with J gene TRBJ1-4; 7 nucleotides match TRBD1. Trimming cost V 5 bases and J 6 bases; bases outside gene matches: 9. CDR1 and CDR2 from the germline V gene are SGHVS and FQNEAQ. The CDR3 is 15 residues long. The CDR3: CASSSLTGSYEKLFF. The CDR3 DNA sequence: TGTGCCAGCAGCAGTTTGACAGGGTCCTATGAAAAACTGTTTTTT.

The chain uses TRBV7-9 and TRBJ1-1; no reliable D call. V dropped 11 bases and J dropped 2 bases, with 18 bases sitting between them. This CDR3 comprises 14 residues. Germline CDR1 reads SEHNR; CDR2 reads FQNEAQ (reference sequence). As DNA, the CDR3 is TGTGCCCAGACCCCACAGAGTCTTAACACTGAAGCTTTCTTT. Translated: CAQTPQSLNTEAFF. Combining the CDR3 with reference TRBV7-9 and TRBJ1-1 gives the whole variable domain DTGVSQNPRHKITKRGQNVTFRCDPISEHNRLYWYRQTLGQGPEFLTYFQNEAQLEKSRLLSDRFSAERPKGSFSTLEIQRTEQGDSAMYLCAQTPQSLNTEAFFGQGTRLTVV.

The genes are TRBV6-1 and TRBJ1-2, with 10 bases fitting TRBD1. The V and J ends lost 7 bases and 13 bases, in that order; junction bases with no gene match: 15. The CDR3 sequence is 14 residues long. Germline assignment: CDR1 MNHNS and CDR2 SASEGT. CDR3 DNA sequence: TGTGCCAGCACTAACCGGGACAGGGGTGCCGGCGGCACCTTC. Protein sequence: CASTNRDRGAGGTF.

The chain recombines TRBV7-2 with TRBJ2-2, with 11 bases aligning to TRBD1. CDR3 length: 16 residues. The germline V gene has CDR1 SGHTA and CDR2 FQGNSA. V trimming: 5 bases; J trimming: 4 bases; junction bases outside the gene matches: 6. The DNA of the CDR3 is TGTGCCAGCAGCCCCAGGACAGGGGGCGTCACCGGGGAGCTGTTTTTT. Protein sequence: CASSPRTGGVTGELFF.

The DNA for the CDR3 is TGTGCCAGCACCAAGACAGGGCTCGACGAGCAGTACTTC. This encodes CASTKTGLDEQYF. The chain couples TRBV5-6 to TRBJ2-7; the match to TRBD1 covers 7 bases. The germline V gene encodes CDR1 SGHDT and CDR2 YYEEEE. The CDR3 sequence is 13 residues long. J gave up 5 bases and V 6 bases, and 8 bases lay outside the gene matches.

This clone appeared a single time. CDR3 protein: CASSPRPMTSGGDTQYF. The CDR3 DNA follows: TGCGCCAGCAGTCCCCGACCCATGACTAGCGGGGGAGATACGCAGTATTTT. V and J are TRBV5-1 and TRBJ2-3, with TRBD2 identical over 12 bases. This CDR3 region has 17 residues. Germline V gene lookup returns CDR1 SGHRS and CDR2 YFSETQ. With 5 bases clipped from V and 5 bases from J, the junction kept 12 bases outside the gene matches. Drawing the rest from reference TRBV5-1 and TRBJ2-3, the complete variable domain is KAGVTQTPRYLIKTRGQQVTLSCSPISGHRSVSWYQQTPGQGLQFLFEYFSETQRNKGNFPGRFSGRQFSNSRSEMNVSTLELGDSALYLCASSPRPMTSGGDTQYFGPGTRLTVL.

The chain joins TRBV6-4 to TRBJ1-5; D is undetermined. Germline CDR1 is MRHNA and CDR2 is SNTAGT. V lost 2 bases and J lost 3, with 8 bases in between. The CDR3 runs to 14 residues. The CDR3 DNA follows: TGTGCCAGCAGTGACGAGGGATTCAATCAGCCCCAGCATTTT. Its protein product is CASSDEGFNQPQHF.

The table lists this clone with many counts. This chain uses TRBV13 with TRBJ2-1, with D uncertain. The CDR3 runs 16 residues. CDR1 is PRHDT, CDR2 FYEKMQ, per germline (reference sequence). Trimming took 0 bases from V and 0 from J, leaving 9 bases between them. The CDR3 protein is CASSLGEPSSYNEQFF. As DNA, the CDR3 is TGTGCCAGCAGCTTAGGCGAACCCAGCTCCTACAATGAGCAGTTCTTC.